Shown below are 7 T cell receptor beta chains from a single sample sequenced in a study of T cells in Graves' hyperthyroidism and ophthalmopathy (dated by TCRdb to between 2017 and 2020). The library was produced with multiplex PCR. For sequencing, an Illumina HiSeq 2000 was employed. TCR beta CDR3 regions were amplified from RNA transcripts. The TCR CDR3 was subjected to a first round of RT-PCR using the HTBI primer set and the Qiagen OneStep RT-PCR kit. Using fastp trimming at Q25 and MiXCR clonotype assembly, TCRdb reanalyzed the public sequencing data and kept in-frame beta chains. Under each unique CDR3 protein, matching rows form one entry showing the most common genes and DNA. The sample has hundreds of thousands of distinct CDR3 sequences on record, roughly a third of them singletons. Approximately 31% of the sample rests with the top ten. Sequenced sample: blood. These receptors all stem from a middle-aged woman with Graves' hyperthyroidism.

This clonotype showed up many times. The V call is TRBV19, the J call TRBJ1-2; D gene unclear. With 3 bases removed from V and 0 bases from J, the gap between germline ends came to 11 bases. This CDR3 has 15 residues. The V gene's germline CDR1 is LNHDA and CDR2 SQIVND (reference sequence). Here the CDR3 DNA reads TGTGCCAGTAGTATGGGTGGACTGGCTAACTATGGCTACACCTTC. Translated: CASSMGGLANYGYTF.

This chain uses TRBV7-6 with TRBJ1-2, with 9 bases identical to TRBD1. J lost 6 bases, V lost 4 bases, and 6 bases had no gene match. Germline V gene sequence: CDR1 SGHVS, CDR2 FNYEAQ. The CDR3 runs to 14 residues. In nucleotides, the CDR3 is TGTGCCAGCAGCTCTATGACAGGGGGTGATGGCTACACCTTC. Its translation: CASSSMTGGDGYTF.

The gene calls are TRBV4-3 and TRBJ2-5, with 11 bases identical to TRBD2. CDR3 size: 18 residues. Germline loops: CDR1 LGHNA, CDR2 YSLEER. V lost 0 bases, J lost 2 bases, and 8 bases stayed unmatched. The CDR3 sequence: CASSQDPTSGGLQETQYF. The CDR3 DNA sequence: TGCGCCAGCAGCCAAGATCCAACTAGCGGGGGCCTTCAAGAGACCCAGTACTTC.

This chain links TRBV6-6 with TRBJ2-5; TRBD2 is a possible D gene (6 bases). The CDR3 contains 16 residues. Germline CDR1 is MNHNY and CDR2 is SVGAGI (reference sequence). V was trimmed by 4 bases and J by 2 bases, leaving 17 bases between them. The CDR3 sequence: CASSSSSRGRQETQYF. CDR3 bases: TGTGCCAGCAGTTCTTCAAGCCGGGGGAGGCAAGAGACCCAGTACTTC.

The chain uses TRBV6-2 or TRBV6-3 and TRBJ1-1, with D possibly matching TRBD1 (5 bases). V dropped 0 bases and J dropped 6 bases, with 11 bases sitting between them. This CDR3 is 14 amino acids long. Germline values: CDR1 MNHEY, CDR2 SVGEGT. The CDR3 is CASSYSSGGSEAFF. The CDR3 DNA reads TGTGCCAGCAGTTACTCGAGTGGGGGGTCTGAAGCTTTCTTT.

As regards this clonotype: This sequence may be a read error, since a much larger clone differs from it by one base. The CDR3 bases are TGTGCCAGCAGGTCACACTATGGCCACACCTTC. Protein: CASRSHYGHTF. The J gene is TRBJ1-2, the V gene TRBV5-5; the D is unclear. The CDR3 is made up of 11 amino acids. Germline CDR1 SGHKS, CDR2 YYEKEE (reference sequence).

This clonotype was detected only once. V and J are TRBV19 and TRBJ2-6, with D possibly TRBD1 on 6 matching bases. This CDR3 spans 20 amino acids. V shed 3 bases and J shed 2 bases, with 23 bases lying between them. Germline V gene sequence: CDR1 LNHDA, CDR2 SQIVND (reference sequence). CDR3 region: CASSMDRDTGLRTGANVLTF. In DNA form, the CDR3 reads TGTGCCAGTAGTATGGACCGGGACACGGGTCTTAGGACTGGGGCCAACGTCCTGACTTTC. Full variable domain (missing parts from reference TRBV19 and TRBJ2-6): DGGITQSPKYLFRKEGQNVTLSCEQNLNHDAMYWYRQDPGQGLRLIYYSQIVNDFQKGDIAEGYSVSREKKESFPLTVTSAQKNPTAFYLCASSMDRDTGLRTGANVLTFGAGSRLTVL.